The 16 T cell receptor beta chains listed next were all sequenced from one sample in a study of CD8 T cells in ankylosing spondylitis (dated 2017 in TCRdb). Broad study findings and their caveats: A TCR beta motif of eight highly homologous amino acid variants appeared characteristic of blood from ankylosing spondylitis patients.

Their specific antigens are unknown. The protocol used for the library was 5' RACE. Data came from an Illumina HiSeq 2500. TCRdb handled the public reads itself, with Q25 trimming in fastp and clone calling in MiXCR, and kept productive beta chains. Merged by CDR3 protein, the rows form single entries marked with the most common genes and DNA. For this sample the table gives some 330,000 distinct CDR3 sequences, of which around 7.6% were detected only once. The top ten hold about 14% of the sample. Material for sequencing was blood, either unsorted or a sorted T cell fraction (not recorded which). These receptors were taken from a male donor with ankylosing spondylitis.

This clonotype appeared a few times. The chain joins TRBV5-1 to TRBJ1-4, with TRBD1 identical over 7 bases. Germline V gene sequence: CDR1 SGHRS, CDR2 YFSETQ. J was trimmed by 1 base and V by 3 bases; bases with no gene match: 3. The CDR3 has 15 amino acids. CDR3 coding DNA: TGCGCCAGCAGCTACCGACAGGGAACTAATGAAAAACTGTTTTTT. Its protein product is CASSYRQGTNEKLFF.

This clonotype was observed many times. For the CDR3, the DNA is TGCGCCAGCAGCTTACAGGGGGTTACCTATGGCTACACCTTC. Translation: CASSLQGVTYGYTF. The V call is TRBV5-1, the J call TRBJ1-2; 8 positions match TRBD1. The germline CDR1 and CDR2 sequences are SGHRS and YFSETQ. Trimming at V came to 2 bases and at J to 4 bases, leaving 4 bases not matched to a gene. CDR3 length equals 14 residues.

The rearrangement joins TRBV29-1 to TRBJ1-2; D ambiguous. The CDR3 has 11 amino acids. V was pared by 6 bases and J by 3 bases, with 8 bases between. The germline V gene encodes CDR1 SQVTM and CDR2 ANQGSEA. CDR3 region: CSVWGDYGYTF. In DNA, the CDR3 is TGCAGCGTATGGGGAGACTATGGCTACACCTTC.

This clonotype was observed a few times. The rearrangement links TRBV20-1 to TRBJ2-6, with 8 bases matching TRBD1. The CDR3 has 15 amino acids. The junction had 6 bases not matched to a gene; V was cut back by 5 bases and J by 3 bases. From germline, CDR1 is DFQATT and CDR2 SNEGSKA (reference sequence). CDR3 protein: CSAASGTGGANVLTF. As DNA, the CDR3 is TGCAGTGCTGCCTCAGGGACAGGTGGGGCCAACGTCCTGACTTTC.

The rearrangement links TRBV27 to TRBJ2-1, with TRBD2 identical over 11 bases. The V gene's germline CDR1 is MNHEY and CDR2 SMNVEV (reference sequence). CDR3 length: 12 residues. V shed 8 bases and J 14 bases; nucleotides not matched to a gene: 8. The CDR3 loop reads CASYTSGSEKFF. CDR3 DNA sequence: TGTGCCAGCTATACTAGCGGGAGCGAGAAGTTCTTC.

This clonotype was observed a handful of times. The CDR3 DNA follows: TGCAGTGCTAGAGTTGTAGATACGCAGTATTTT. This sequence encodes CSARVVDTQYF. The chain has TRBV20-1 and TRBJ2-3; D call uncertain. This CDR3 is 11 amino acids long. With 1 base removed from V and 5 bases from J, the gap between germline ends came to 4 bases. Germline V gives CDR1 DFQATT, CDR2 SNEGSKA (reference sequence).

This clonotype was detected a few times. The V call is TRBV11-3, the J call TRBJ1-2; TRBD1 matches at 7 bases. The J segment lost 5 bases and the V segment lost 1 base, leaving 10 bases of the junction unmatched. Looked up from germline, CDR1 is SGHNT and CDR2 is YENEEA. This CDR3 has 16 residues. The CDR3 sequence is CASSLGKGQDAYGYTF. In DNA form, the CDR3 reads TGTGCCAGCAGCTTAGGAAAAGGACAGGACGCTTATGGCTACACCTTC. Complete variable domain (other parts from reference TRBV11-3 and TRBJ1-2): EAGVVQSPRYKIIEKKQPVAFWCNPISGHNTLYWYLQNLGQGPELLIRYENEEAVDDSQLPKDRFSAERLKGVDSTLKIQPAELGDSAVYLCASSLGKGQDAYGYTFGSGTRLTVV.

This clonotype was recorded many times. J is TRBJ2-1 and V is TRBV6-1; D remains ambiguous. Germline V gives CDR1 MNHNS, CDR2 SASEGT. This CDR3 is built from 14 residues. The V end was cut by 6 bases, the J end by 7 bases, with 16 bases between. This chain's CDR3 is CASRETDSGNEQFF. CDR3 coding DNA: TGTGCCAGCAGAGAGACCGACTCGGGTAATGAGCAGTTCTTC.

The chain combines TRBV29-1 with TRBJ2-3, with 11 bases matching TRBD2. Germline CDR1 is SQVTM and CDR2 is ANQGSEA. The CDR3 spans 18 residues. V shed 7 bases and J 5 bases; nucleotides not matched to a gene: 20. The CDR3 reads CSAYYFSGRARRGDTQYF. CDR3 nucleotides: TGCAGCGCCTACTACTTTAGCGGGAGGGCCCGTCGAGGAGATACGCAGTATTTT.

This chain uses TRBV14 with TRBJ2-2; a possible D gene is TRBD2 (5 bases). With 0 bases removed from V and 6 bases from J, the gap between germline ends came to 8 bases. The CDR3 runs 14 residues. The V gene's germline CDR1 is SGHDN and CDR2 FVKESK. Here the CDR3 DNA reads TGTGCCAGCAGCCAAGATCCGGGGTCCGGGGAGCTGTTTTTT. Protein sequence: CASSQDPGSGELFF.

Ten or more counts support this clonotype. The V and J genes are TRBV4-2 and TRBJ2-5; D could derive from TRBD1 or TRBD2 (6 bases each). CDR1 and CDR2 (germline): LGHNA, YNFKEQ. The CDR3 length is 17 residues. V dropped 0 bases and J dropped 1 base, with 15 bases sitting between them. The CDR3 DNA is TGTGCCAGCAGCCAAGATCTGGTCTGGGGGGCCCAAGAGACCCAGTACTTC. This encodes CASSQDLVWGAQETQYF.

The rearrangement uses TRBV9 and TRBJ2-5, with D possibly being TRBD1 (5 bases). V lost 0 bases and J lost 4, with 10 bases in between. There are 14 residues in the CDR3. Germline V CDR1 and CDR2: SGDLS, YYNGEE. The CDR3 nucleotides are TGTGCCAGCAGCGTAGAGGGGCAGGCAGAGACCCAGTACTTC. This codes for CASSVEGQAETQYF. The complete variable domain, with remaining parts taken from reference TRBV9 and TRBJ2-5, reads DSGVTQTPKHLITATGQRVTLRCSPRSGDLSVYWYQQSLDQGLQFLIQYYNGEERAKGNILERFSAQQFPDLHSELNLSSLELGDSALYFCASSVEGQAETQYFGPGTRLLVL.

In its sample, this clonotype was seen a few times. The rearrangement links TRBV20-1 to TRBJ1-5; 8 positions match TRBD1. V lost 5 bases and J lost 7; bases outside the gene matches: 4. Per the germline V gene, CDR1 is DFQATT and CDR2 is SNEGSKA (reference sequence). This CDR3 is built from 12 residues. This CDR3 reads CSAWTGRQPQHF. In DNA, the CDR3 is TGCAGTGCTTGGACAGGGAGGCAGCCCCAGCATTTT.

This clonotype appeared a few times. This chain links TRBV4-1 with TRBJ2-7, with TRBD2 matching 10 bases. V lost 3 bases to trimming and J lost 2 bases; unmatched junction nucleotides: 4. The germline gives CDR1 MGHRA, CDR2 YSYEKL. This CDR3 is built from 15 residues. The CDR3 bases are TGCGCCAGCAGCCATAAGACTAGCGGGCCCTACGAGCAGTACTTC. It encodes CASSHKTSGPYEQYF.

This clonotype was seen a handful of times. The rearrangement joins TRBV6-2 or TRBV6-3 to TRBJ1-1; 11 bases line up with TRBD1. V shed 5 bases and J 3 bases; nucleotides not matched to a gene: 8. The germline CDR1 and CDR2 sequences are MNHEY and SVGEGT. This CDR3 contains 16 residues. Here the CDR3 reads CASSGPDRGLDTEAFF. The CDR3 DNA reads TGTGCCAGCAGTGGTCCGGACAGGGGGCTTGACACTGAAGCTTTCTTT.

This clonotype turned up a few times. The chain joins TRBV12-3 or TRBV12-4 to TRBJ2-2; D might be TRBD1 (5 bases). CDR3 length: 14 residues. V gave up 1 base and J gave up 6 bases, with 9 bases separating them. The CDR3 protein is CASSLGRVAGELFF. CDR3 DNA: TGTGCCAGCAGTTTAGGCAGGGTGGCCGGGGAGCTGTTTTTT.